Shown below are 20 T cell receptor beta chains from a single sample sequenced in a study of shared clonotypes between healthy human individuals. Assay used: immunoSEQ multiplex PCR; TCRdb lists only in-frame clones, some missing. The sample consists of some 1,400,000 clones, around 95% of them appearing once. The sequenced sample was naive CD4+ T cells sorted from blood. Subset reported: CD45RA+ positively selected. Receptors were obtained from a young man in good health.

J is TRBJ2-1 and V is TRBV11-3; 12 bases map to TRBD2. Germline V gene data show CDR1 as SGHNT and CDR2 as YENEEA. The V segment lost 4 bases and the J segment 9 bases; nucleotides outside the gene matches: 10. There are 16 residues in the CDR3. DNA for the CDR3: TGTGCCAGCAGCTCGTCTAGCGGGAGGGCCATGGGTGAGCAGTTCTTC. It translates to CASSSSSGRAMGEQFF. Looking up the rest from reference TRBV11-3 and TRBJ2-1 gives the full variable domain: EAGVVQSPRYKIIEKKQPVAFWCNPISGHNTLYWYLQNLGQGPELLIRYENEEAVDDSQLPKDRFSAERLKGVDSTLKIQPAELGDSAVYLCASSSSSGRAMGEQFFGPGTRLTVL.

This sequence joins TRBV29-1 and TRBJ2-4, with D possibly matching TRBD2 (6 bases). Trimming stripped 0 bases from V and 0 bases from J, with 15 bases between. Germline V lookup: CDR1 SQVTM, CDR2 ANQGSEA. There are 17 residues in the CDR3. The CDR3: CSVEDWVRELAKNIQYF. CDR3 DNA: TGCAGCGTTGAAGATTGGGTCCGGGAGCTAGCCAAAAACATTCAGTACTTC.

V usage is TRBV18 and J usage is TRBJ1-1, with unresolved D. This CDR3 is built from 13 residues. Trimming removed 6 bases from V and 4 bases from J, with 12 bases in between. Looked up from germline, CDR1 is KGHSH and CDR2 is LQKENI. The CDR3 loop reads CASSRIQSTEAFF. The CDR3 DNA follows: TGTGCCAGCTCCCGAATACAGAGCACTGAAGCTTTCTTT.

This clone was recorded once. This chain connects TRBV18 to TRBJ2-1; TRBD2 might be the D (5 bases). Trimming pared 3 bases from V and 1 base from J, leaving 13 bases between. Germline V gene sequence: CDR1 KGHSH, CDR2 LQKENI. CDR3 length equals 16 residues. Here the CDR3 DNA reads TGTGCCAGCTCACCCCTAGCCGACCCTTCCTACAATGAGCAGTTCTTC. It specifies CASSPLADPSYNEQFF. The full variable domain, with the rest looked up from reference TRBV18 and TRBJ2-1, is NAGVMQNPRHLVRRRGQEARLRCSPMKGHSHVYWYRQLPEEGLKFMVYLQKENIIDESGMPKERFSAEFPKEGPSILRIQQVVRGDSAAYFCASSPLADPSYNEQFFGPGTRLTVL.

The gene calls are TRBV9 and TRBJ1-1; the match to TRBD1 covers 9 bases. With V trimmed by 0 bases and J by 1 base, 4 bases remained unmatched. CDR1 and CDR2 (germline): SGDLS, YYNGEE. The CDR3 is 16 residues long. CDR3 residues: CASSVATGQGNTEAFF. The CDR3 DNA sequence: TGTGCCAGCAGCGTAGCTACGGGACAGGGGAACACTGAAGCTTTCTTT.

This chain links TRBV7-8 with TRBJ1-4; weak D call: TRBD1 (6 bases). Germline assignment: CDR1 SGHVS and CDR2 FQNEAQ. CDR3 size: 16 residues. V lost 0 bases, J lost 3 bases, and 11 bases lay in between. The CDR3 DNA reads TGTGCCAGCAGCTTAGCAGCACAGGGTGCTAATGAAAAACTGTTTTTT. It is translated as CASSLAAQGANEKLFF.

The chain carries TRBV28 and TRBJ2-1; no firm D call. The CDR3 consists of 14 residues. Germline CDR1 reads MDHEN; CDR2 reads SYDVKM. V was shortened by 10 bases and J by 2 bases, with 15 bases between the two germline ends. The CDR3 loop reads CATYRSSAYNEQFF. CDR3 sequence (DNA): TGTGCCACTTACCGTAGCTCCGCCTACAATGAGCAGTTCTTC.

The CDR3 sequence: CAISESVVLAGEGRNTQYF. The CDR3 DNA is TGTGCCATCAGTGAGTCCGTGGTACTAGCGGGAGAAGGTAGAAATACGCAGTATTTT. The V gene is TRBV10-3, the J gene TRBJ2-3, with 11 bases that match TRBD2. Trimming at V came to 0 bases and at J to 7 bases, leaving 15 bases not matched to a gene. This CDR3 region has 19 residues. Germline assignment: CDR1 ENHRY and CDR2 SYGVKD.

CDR3 loop: CASSGRWTGGSYEQYF. The CDR3 DNA reads TGTGCCAGCAGTGGAAGGTGGACAGGGGGTTCCTACGAGCAGTACTTC. The genes are TRBV7-6 and TRBJ2-7, with 10 bases lining up with TRBD1. The CDR3 consists of 16 residues. CDR1 SGHVS and CDR2 FNYEAQ come from the germline V gene. J gave up 1 base and V 6 bases, and 9 bases lay outside the gene matches.

The CDR3 here is CASRTGDLNIQYF. CDR3 coding DNA: TGTGCCAGCAGGACAGGGGACCTAAACATTCAGTACTTC. The chain joins TRBV7-2 to TRBJ2-4; 8 positions agree with TRBD1. CDR3 length: 13 residues. The germline V gene encodes CDR1 SGHTA and CDR2 FQGNSA. Germline trimming cut 6 bases from V and 6 bases from J; bases unmatched to any gene: 4.

The J gene is TRBJ1-4, the V gene TRBV5-3, with D unresolved. TRBV5-3 is given ORF status, its function remaining uncertain. V was pared by 4 bases and J by 5 bases, with 21 bases between. CDR3 length: 17 residues. The CDR3 coding sequence is TGTGCCAGAAGCCGACCGAGGACTCCCAAGGACAATGAAAAACTGTTTTTT. It specifies CARSRPRTPKDNEKLFF.

The CDR3 nucleotides are TGTGCCAGCAGCTCCCCCCCAGAGAACACTGAAGCTTTCTTT. It yields the protein CASSSPPENTEAFF. The chain recombines TRBV11-2 with TRBJ1-1; unclear D gene. Germline CDR1 is SGHAT and CDR2 is FQNNGV. This CDR3 has 14 residues. Trimming took off 4 bases at V and 1 base at J, with 10 bases between the two ends.

This chain uses TRBV7-9 with TRBJ2-7; 14 bases align to TRBD2. Germline trimming cut 3 bases from V and 4 bases from J; bases unmatched to any gene: 8. Germline lookup yields CDR1 SEHNR and CDR2 FQNEAQ (reference sequence). The CDR3 consists of 17 residues. DNA for the CDR3: TGTGCCAGCAGCTTCGATCTACGGACTAGCGGGAGGTACGAGCAGTACTTC. It encodes CASSFDLRTSGRYEQYF.

The rearrangement uses TRBV5-1 and TRBJ2-6; the D is unclear. This CDR3 region has 17 residues. Germline V gene lookup returns CDR1 SGHRS and CDR2 YFSETQ. Trimming removed 2 bases at V and 4 bases at J, with 16 bases between. CDR3 residues: CASSLSADSGGANVLTF. The CDR3 DNA reads as TGCGCCAGCAGCTTATCCGCTGACTCTGGGGGGGCCAACGTCCTGACTTTC. The full variable domain, rest sourced from reference TRBV5-1 and TRBJ2-6, is KAGVTQTPRYLIKTRGQQVTLSCSPISGHRSVSWYQQTPGQGLQFLFEYFSETQRNKGNFPGRFSGRQFSNSRSEMNVSTLELGDSALYLCASSLSADSGGANVLTFGAGSRLTVL.

The CDR3 DNA sequence: TGTGCCAGCAGCTTAGACGGGTGGACCGGGGAGCTGTTTTTT. Protein product: CASSLDGWTGELFF. The rearrangement uses TRBV7-9 and TRBJ2-2; the D is unclear. The CDR3 is 14 amino acids. Germline values: CDR1 SEHNR, CDR2 FQNEAQ (reference sequence). Trimming pared 1 base from V and 5 bases from J, leaving 8 bases between.

This chain connects TRBV6-6 to TRBJ1-4; D gene ambiguous. Per germline, CDR1 MNHNY and CDR2 SVGAGI (reference sequence). The CDR3 sequence is 15 residues long. Trimming took off 3 bases at V and 4 bases at J, with 12 bases between the two ends. The CDR3 loop is CASSYVQHGNEKLFF. Written as DNA, the CDR3 is TGTGCCAGCAGTTATGTACAGCACGGTAATGAAAAACTGTTTTTT.

CDR3 loop: CASSVARDAGELFF. The CDR3 coding sequence is TGTGCCAGCAGCGTTGCCAGGGATGCCGGGGAGCTGTTTTTT. The V and J genes are TRBV9 and TRBJ2-2; D possibly corresponds to TRBD1 (5 bases). Germline CDR1 SGDLS, CDR2 YYNGEE. The CDR3 contains 14 residues. V was pared by 2 bases and J by 6 bases, with 11 bases between.

Comments on this clone: Other DNA sequences from this sample encode an identical CDR3 as well. The chain has TRBV5-1 and TRBJ2-1, with 7 bases matching TRBD1. V lost 4 bases, J lost 6 bases, and 13 bases stayed unmatched. The CDR3 has 16 residues. The germline V gene encodes CDR1 SGHRS and CDR2 YFSETQ. The CDR3 nucleotides are TGCGCCAGCAGCGTGGTGCCGGCAGGGGGTTCCAATGAGCAGTTCTTC. It yields the protein CASSVVPAGGSNEQFF. The variable domain in full, with the rest retrieved from reference TRBV5-1 and TRBJ2-1, is KAGVTQTPRYLIKTRGQQVTLSCSPISGHRSVSWYQQTPGQGLQFLFEYFSETQRNKGNFPGRFSGRQFSNSRSEMNVSTLELGDSALYLCASSVVPAGGSNEQFFGPGTRLTVL.

V and J are TRBV2 and TRBJ1-2; the D gene is possibly TRBD1 (5 bases). CDR3 size: 12 residues. Between the trimmed V and J ends, which lost 6 bases and 7 bases, there was a span of 12 bases. Germline assignment: CDR1 SNHLY and CDR2 FYNNEI. The CDR3 DNA follows: TGTGCCAGCAGGAGGGGCGCCGCTGGCTACACCTTC. It codes for CASRRGAAGYTF.

J is TRBJ2-3 and V is TRBV6-5; no firm D call. This CDR3 spans 13 amino acids. Looked up from germline, CDR1 is MNHEY and CDR2 is SVGAGI. The V end was cut by 5 bases, the J end by 2 bases, with 8 bases between. CDR3: CASSQPPTDTQYF. The DNA of the CDR3 is TGTGCCAGCAGTCAGCCCCCCACAGATACGCAGTATTTT.